This T cell receptor beta chain emerged from a study of T-cell reconstitution after alpha-beta-depleted transplantation in children. Study-wide results and caveats: Several hundred expanded graft clones reportedly supplied alpha-beta T cells about two months after transplant. Some patients showed high day-60 TCRbeta diversity, which derived from surviving recipient T cells and thymic progenitors. Counts and diversity of T cells one year after transplant came mostly from newly produced T cells.

The junction had 7 bases not matched to a gene; V was cut back by 6 bases and J by 0 bases. This CDR3 is 17 amino acids long. Concerning this clonotype: Its antigen is not identified.

Using unique molecular identifiers, the investigators prepared the TCRbeta library. A single record per CDR3 protein comes from TCRdb applying MiXCR to the PCR reads. The table lists approximately 650,000 distinct CDR3 sequences, 10% to 15% of them singletons. This specimen consisted of PBMCs, obtained before TCRalphabeta/CD19-depleted stem cell transplant. The chain carries TRBV12-3 or TRBV12-4 and TRBJ1-6; 8 bases agree with TRBD1. The source is a girl aged 2-10 years with congenital amegakaryocytic thrombocytopenia, due to receive a stem cell transplant. CDR3 loop: CASSPDRGSSYNSPLHF. CDR3 coding DNA: TGTGCCAGCAGCCCCGACAGGGGAAGCTCCTATAATTCACCCCTCCACTTT.